This T cell receptor (beta chain) was documented in a study of T cells in Graves' hyperthyroidism and ophthalmopathy. This clonotype was seen at least ten times. Its antigen is unknown. CDR1 and CDR2 from the germline V gene are SGHRS and YFSETQ. V trimming: 2 bases; J trimming: 2 bases; junction bases outside the gene matches: 5. The CDR3 is made up of 15 amino acids. Amplified TCR beta CDR3 regions derived from RNA transcripts. The HTBI set primed first-round TCR CDR3 RT-PCR. TCRdb re-derived calls from the multiplex PCR reads in MiXCR, one entry per CDR3 protein. The repertoire includes around 370,000 distinct CDR3 sequences, about 18% of them detected once, and around two fifths sits in the top ten. Study results and limitations: The model forecast ophthalmopathy, anticipating it by a median around 6.5 months before onset.

Exclusion of patients followed from uncontrolled infection, other autoimmune disease, pregnancy or lactation. In making diagnoses, clinical symptoms, serum thyroxine and TRAb, thyroid ultrasound and orbital computed tomography were all used. The sample taken for sequencing was blood. V and J are TRBV5-1 and TRBJ2-3, with 7 nucleotides matching TRBD1. The TCR originated in a young man with Graves' ophthalmopathy. The DNA of the CDR3 is TGCGCCAGCAGCTTTTGGGACAGTTTCACAGATACGCAGTATTTT. This gives the protein CASSFWDSFTDTQYF.